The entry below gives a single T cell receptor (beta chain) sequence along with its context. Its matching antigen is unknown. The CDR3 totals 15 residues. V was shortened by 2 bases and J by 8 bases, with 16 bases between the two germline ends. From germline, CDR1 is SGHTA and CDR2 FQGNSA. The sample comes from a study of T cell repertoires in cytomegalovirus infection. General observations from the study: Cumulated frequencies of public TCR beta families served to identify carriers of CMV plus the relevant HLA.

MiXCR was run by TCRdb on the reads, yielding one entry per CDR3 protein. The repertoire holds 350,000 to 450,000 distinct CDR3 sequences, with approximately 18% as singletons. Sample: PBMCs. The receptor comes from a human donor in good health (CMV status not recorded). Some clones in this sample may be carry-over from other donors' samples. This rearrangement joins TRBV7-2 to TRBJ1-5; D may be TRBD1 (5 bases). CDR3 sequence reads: CASSLLGWGVEPQHF. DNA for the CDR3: TGTGCCAGCAGCTTATTAGGGTGGGGGGTTGAGCCCCAGCATTTT.